The source of this TCR beta chain is a study of blood T cell repertoires in COVID-19. Study summary: Sample material is recorded as cDNA or gDNA derived from T cells, B-cell-depleted T cells, or PBMCs.

In this sample, this clone turned up a few times. Assay used: immunoSEQ multiplex PCR; TCRdb lists only in-frame clones, some missing. The table has approximately 200,000 clones, 70% to 90% seen once. Germline V lookup: CDR1 MNHEY, CDR2 SVGAGI. Trimming cost V 2 bases and J 1 base, with 5 bases left between them. The CDR3 runs to 13 residues. The material sequenced was peripheral blood. The clonotype comes from a man aged 35 to 55 with acute or convalescent COVID-19. The rearrangement joins TRBV6-5 to TRBJ1-1, with D unresolved. DNA for the CDR3: TGTGCCAGCAGTTACGCCGGGAACACTGAAGCTTTCTTT. Its translation: CASSYAGNTEAFF.